The rows below give T cell receptor beta chains drawn from one sample of a study of human T cells and chemical hapten exposure. TCRdb analysed the RACE reads with MiXCR anew, one entry per CDR3 protein. The sample records approximately 80,000 distinct CDR3 sequences, roughly 7.6% being singletons. The material was whole blood, obtained in connection with sensitization to the hapten diphenylcyclopropenone (DPC). Every receptor here comes from a woman aged 25-40 years with alopecia areata. Some clones in this sample may be carry-over from other donors' samples. CDR3s include the opening cysteine and the closing phenylalanine or tryptophan. D genes are given only for firm matches. Part of the rows lack a size; the others show once, few, many or a class for expanded clones.

clone_size | j_call | d_call | v_call | cdr3_aa | cdr3_nt
. | TRBJ1-6 | . | TRBV6-5 | CASSLGRINSPLHF | TGTGCCAGCAGTTTGGGACGGATTAATTCACCCCTCCACTTT
. | TRBJ1-2 | . | TRBV11-2 | CASSFRGAPGTYGYTF | TGTGCCAGCAGCTTCCGGGGGGCCCCTGGCACCTATGGCTACACCTTC
many | TRBJ2-6 | . | TRBV3-1 | CASSPSAGANVLTF | TGTGCCAGCAGCCCGTCAGCTGGGGCCAACGTCCTGACTTTC
many | TRBJ1-1 | . | TRBV15 | CATSRDPLRGTEAFF | TGTGCCACCAGCAGAGATCCCCTAAGGGGAACTGAAGCTTTCTTT
few | TRBJ2-3 | . | TRBV2 | CASSGFGGRKSTDTQYF | TGTGCCAGCAGTGGATTTGGGGGGCGGAAAAGCACAGATACGCAGTATTTT
many | TRBJ2-7 | . | TRBV5-5 | CASSLEQGLGEYF | TGTGCCAGCAGCTTGGAACAGGGCCTCGGGGAGTACTTC
few | TRBJ1-4 | . | TRBV19 | CASSKDPGLRNEKLFF | TGTGCCAGTAGTAAAGACCCCGGCCTGCGTAATGAAAAACTGTTTTTT
many | TRBJ1-2 | . | TRBV6-5 | CASSTTPFQGNYGYTF | TGTGCCAGCAGTACAACCCCATTTCAGGGTAACTATGGCTACACCTTC
many | TRBJ1-5 | . | TRBV4-1 | CASSQEAQSRNQPQHF | TGCGCCAGCAGCCAAGAGGCCCAATCAAGGAATCAGCCCCAGCATTTT
many | TRBJ1-1 | . | TRBV6-2/TRBV6-3 | CASNTDFNTEAFF | TGTGCCAGCAATACAGACTTCAACACTGAAGCTTTCTTT
. | TRBJ1-2 | TRBD1 | TRBV5-4 | CASSLYQGAIYGYTF | TGTGCCAGCAGCTTGTACCAGGGGGCGATCTATGGCTACACCTTC
many | TRBJ2-3 | TRBD2 | TRBV30 | CAWSGVQTSGVSTDTQYF | TGTGCCTGGAGTGGCGTCCAGACTAGCGGGGTTAGCACAGATACGCAGTATTTT
many | TRBJ2-7 | TRBD2 | TRBV20-1 | CSAESSGQSSYEQYF | TGCAGTGCTGAATCTAGCGGGCAATCCTCCTACGAGCAGTACTTC
few | TRBJ1-1 | . | TRBV7-7 | CASSKSMNTEAFF | TGTGCCAGCAGTAAGTCTATGAACACTGAAGCTTTCTTT
few | TRBJ1-1 | . | TRBV2 | CASRLNTEAFF | TGTGCCAGCCGGCTGAACACTGAAGCTTTCTTT
many | TRBJ1-2 | . | TRBV12-5 | CASGLSRTDVNYGYTF | TGTGCTAGTGGTTTGTCCAGGACAGATGTGAACTATGGCTACACCTTC
many | TRBJ1-1 | . | TRBV2 | CASSAASSTTEAFF | TGTGCCAGCAGCGCCGCCAGTAGCACCACTGAAGCTTTCTTT
. | TRBJ1-1 | . | TRBV12-5 | CASGLQENTEAFF | TGTGCTAGTGGTTTACAGGAAAACACTGAAGCTTTCTTT
many | TRBJ2-7 | . | TRBV6-1 | CASSPRVYEQYF | TGTGCCAGCAGCCCCAGGGTTTACGAGCAGTACTTC
many | TRBJ2-3 | TRBD2 | TRBV9 | CASSVGSSGMLDTQYF | TGTGCCAGCAGCGTAGGTTCTAGCGGGATGTTAGATACGCAGTATTTT
few | TRBJ2-3 | . | TRBV5-4 | CASSLGQLTQYF | TGTGCCAGCAGCTTAGGTCAACTTACGCAGTATTTT
few | TRBJ2-3 | TRBD2 | TRBV5-1 | CASSLESSGDTQYF | TGCGCCAGCAGCTTGGAGTCTAGCGGAGATACGCAGTATTTT